This T cell receptor (beta chain) emerged from a study of control samples from healthy donors and cancer patients. Only one count was recorded for this clone. The CDR3 length is 13 residues. Germline CDR1 SGHTA, CDR2 FQGTGA. The ends were cut back, 4 bases at V and 1 base at J, with 7 bases in the middle. The table came from immunoSEQ multiplex PCR; TCRdb's copy has only in-frame clones and leaves some out. Of 130,000 to 150,000 clones in the sample, 93% were seen once. Sequenced: blood. V gene TRBV7-3 combines with J gene TRBJ2-5; D gene ambiguous. The TCR comes from a man younger than 35 in good health. The CDR3 is CASSSLTQETQYF. The CDR3 region has the DNA TGTGCCAGCAGCTCACTTACCCAAGAGACCCAGTACTTC. The whole variable domain, filled in from reference TRBV7-3 and TRBJ2-5, reads GAGVSQTPSNKVTEKGKYVELRCDPISGHTALYWYRQSLGQGPEFLIYFQGTGAADDSGLPNDRFFAVRPEGSVSTLKIQRTERGDSAVYLCASSSLTQETQYFGPGTRLLVL.